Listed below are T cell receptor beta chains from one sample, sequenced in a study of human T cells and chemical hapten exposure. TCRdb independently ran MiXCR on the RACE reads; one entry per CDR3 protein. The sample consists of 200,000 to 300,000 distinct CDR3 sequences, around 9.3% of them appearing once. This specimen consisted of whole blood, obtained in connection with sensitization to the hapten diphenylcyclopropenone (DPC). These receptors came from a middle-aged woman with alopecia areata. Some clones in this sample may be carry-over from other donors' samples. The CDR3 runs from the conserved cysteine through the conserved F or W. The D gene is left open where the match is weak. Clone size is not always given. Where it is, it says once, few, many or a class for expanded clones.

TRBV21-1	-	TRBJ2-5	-	TGTGCCAGCAGCCGACACACGGAGGGCTGGGGAGAGACCCAGTACTTC	CASSRHTEGWGETQYF
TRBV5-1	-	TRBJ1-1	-	TGCGCCAGCAGCTTGGACACTACGAACACTGAAGCTTTCTTT	CASSLDTTNTEAFF
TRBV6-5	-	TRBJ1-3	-	TGTGCCAGCAGTTACTCGCGGGACATCTCTCACTCTGGAAACACCATATATTTT	CASSYSRDISHSGNTIYF
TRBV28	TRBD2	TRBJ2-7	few	TGTGCCAGCAGAACCCCGGGACTAGCTCCCTACGAGCAGTACTTC	CASRTPGLAPYEQYF
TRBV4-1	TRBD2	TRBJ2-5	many	TGCGCCAGCAGCCAAGATTTGAGGACTAGCGGTCTCCAAGAGACCCAGTACTTC	CASSQDLRTSGLQETQYF
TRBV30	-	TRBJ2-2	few	TGTGCCTGGAGTGGCTGGGGGTCTTTCGGGGAGCTGTTTTTT	CAWSGWGSFGELFF
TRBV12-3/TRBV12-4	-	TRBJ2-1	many	TGTGCCAGTCACTTCGGGGTCGGCAAGTATGAGCAGTTCTTC	CASHFGVGKYEQFF
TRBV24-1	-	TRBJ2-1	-	TGTGCCACCAGTGTCGAGGGTCTCTCCTACAATGAGCAGTTCTTC	CATSVEGLSYNEQFF
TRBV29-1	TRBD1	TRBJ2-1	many	TGCAGCGTGGGAGAGACAGGGGGCTACAATGAGCAGTTCTTC	CSVGETGGYNEQFF
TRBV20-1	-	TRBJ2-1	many	TGCAGCATTACGCGGACCTACAATGAGCAGTTCTTC	CSITRTYNEQFF
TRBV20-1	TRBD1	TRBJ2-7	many	TGCAGTGCTGAAAGGACAGGGATCTACGAGCAGTACTTC	CSAERTGIYEQYF
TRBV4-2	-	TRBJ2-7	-	TGTGCCAGCAGCCAAGATCTGCAGGAGACCTACGAGCAGTACTTC	CASSQDLQETYEQYF
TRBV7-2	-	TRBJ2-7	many	TGTGCCAGCAGCCTTGGGTCTAGCCTTAGCTACGAGCAGTACTTC	CASSLGSSLSYEQYF
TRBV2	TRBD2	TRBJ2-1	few	TGTGCCAGCAGGGGACTAGCGGTCAATGAGCAGTTCTTC	CASRGLAVNEQFF
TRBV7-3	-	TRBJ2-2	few	TGTGCCAGCAGCACGAGCGGGACCGGGGAGCTGTTTTTT	CASSTSGTGELFF
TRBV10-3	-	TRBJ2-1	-	TGTGCCATCAGTGATTGGAACGGGTACAATGAGCAGTTCTTC	CAISDWNGYNEQFF
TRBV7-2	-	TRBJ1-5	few	TGTGCCAGCAGCTTACTTCCAGTAACCAATCAGCCCCAGCATTTT	CASSLLPVTNQPQHF
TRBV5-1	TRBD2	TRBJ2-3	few	TGCGCCAGCAGCTTGGACGGTAGCGGGAGTCGGGCAGATACGCAGTATTTT	CASSLDGSGSRADTQYF
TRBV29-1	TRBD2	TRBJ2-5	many	TGCAGCGCTGACCTGACTAGCAGACAAGAGACCCAGTACTTC	CSADLTSRQETQYF
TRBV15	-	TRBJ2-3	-	TGTGCCACCAGCAGAGATCCCCAGACAGATACGCAGTATTTT	CATSRDPQTDTQYF
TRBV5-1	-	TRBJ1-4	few	TGCGCCAGCAGCTCCGACAGTACTAATGAAAAACTGTTTTTT	CASSSDSTNEKLFF
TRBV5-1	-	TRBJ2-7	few	TGCGCCAGCACCCGACAGCCCCAGCCCTCCTACGAGCAGTACTTC	CASTRQPQPSYEQYF
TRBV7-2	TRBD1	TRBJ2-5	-	TGTGCCAGCAGCCGAGGGGACAGGTACCAAGAGACCCAGTACTTC	CASSRGDRYQETQYF
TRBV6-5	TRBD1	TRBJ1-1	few	TGTGCCAGCATCGTGACAGGGAGGGGGAAGCAAGCTTTCTTT	CASIVTGRGKQAFF
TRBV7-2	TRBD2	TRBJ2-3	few	TGTGCCAGCAGCTTTGCCGGGACTAGCGGGGAGGATACGCAGTATTTT	CASSFAGTSGEDTQYF
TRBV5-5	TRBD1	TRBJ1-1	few	TGTGCCAGCAGCCTCGTCCCGGGACAGGGAGTGAACACTGAAGCTTTCTTT	CASSLVPGQGVNTEAFF
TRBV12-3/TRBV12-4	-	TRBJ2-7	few	TGTGCCAGCAGTCCTCGTCTAGCTGGTGAGCAGTACTTC	CASSPRLAGEQYF
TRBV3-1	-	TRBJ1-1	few	TGTGCCAGCAGCCAAGATGGGCAGGGGCTTAAAGCTTTCTTT	CASSQDGQGLKAFF
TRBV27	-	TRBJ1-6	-	TGTGCCAGCAGTCAATTGGGGGGGGCTCTCGGAAATTCACCCCTCCACTTT	CASSQLGGALGNSPLHF
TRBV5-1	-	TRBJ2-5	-	TGCGCCAGCAGCCTAGGACTGGAAGGGAAGACCCAGTACTTC	CASSLGLEGKTQYF
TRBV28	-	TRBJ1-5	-	TGTGCCAGCAGTTTTTCCTCGACAAGCAATCAGCCCCAGCATTTT	CASSFSSTSNQPQHF
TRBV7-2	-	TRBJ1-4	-	TGTGCCAGCAGCTTAGAAGGGTCTGCAACTAATGAAAAACTGTTTTTT	CASSLEGSATNEKLFF
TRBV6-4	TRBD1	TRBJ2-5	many	TGTGCCAGCAAACAGGGGGCTTGGTCGGAGACCCAGTACTTC	CASKQGAWSETQYF
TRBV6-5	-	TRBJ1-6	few	TGTGCCAGCAGCACGAGGGGGGTGGTTCCACCCCTCCACTTT	CASSTRGVVPPLHF
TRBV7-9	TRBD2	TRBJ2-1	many	TGTGCCAGCAGCTTCACTGAGCCAGGGGCTAGCGGGAGGGATGAGCAGTTCTTC	CASSFTEPGASGRDEQFF
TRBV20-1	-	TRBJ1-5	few	TGCAGTGCTAGTTATCAGGTCAATCAGCCCCAGCATTTT	CSASYQVNQPQHF
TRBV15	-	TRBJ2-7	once	TGTGCCACCAGCAGAGATAGGGGGGTATACGAGCAGTACTTC	CATSRDRGVYEQYF
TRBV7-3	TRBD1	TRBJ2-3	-	TGTGCCAGCAGCTTGGACATGACAGGGTGGAATACGCAGTATTTT	CASSLDMTGWNTQYF
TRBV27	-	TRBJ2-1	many	TGTGCCACAGGGCTTAGCTCCTACAATGAGCAGTTCTTC	CATGLSSYNEQFF
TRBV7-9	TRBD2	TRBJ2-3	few	TGTGCCAGCAGCTTAGCCATAGCGGGTAACGGGGATACGCAGTATTTT	CASSLAIAGNGDTQYF
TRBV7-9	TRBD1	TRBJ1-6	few	TGTGCCAGCAGCATACGACAGGGGAATAATTCACCCCTCCACTTT	CASSIRQGNNSPLHF
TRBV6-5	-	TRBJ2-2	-	TGTGCCAGCAGTTACGCCCCGGACAGTTTGAACACCGGGGAGCTGTTTTTT	CASSYAPDSLNTGELFF
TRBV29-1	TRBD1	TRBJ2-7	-	TGCAGCGTTGCCAGGACAGGCAAAGAGCAGTACTTC	CSVARTGKEQYF
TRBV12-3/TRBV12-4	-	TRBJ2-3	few	TGTGCCAGCAGTCCTGGAGAAATGGGTACGCAGTATTTT	CASSPGEMGTQYF
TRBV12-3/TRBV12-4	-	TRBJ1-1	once	TGTGCCAGCAGTTTCTGGGGGCGAAACACTGAAGCTTTCTTT	CASSFWGRNTEAFF
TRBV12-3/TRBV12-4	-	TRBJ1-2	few	TGTGCCAGCAGTTTAGTCAGCCTCTATGGCTACACCTTC	CASSLVSLYGYTF
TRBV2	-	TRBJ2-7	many	TGTGCCAGCAGTTCCCAGGCCTACGAGCAGTACTTC	CASSSQAYEQYF
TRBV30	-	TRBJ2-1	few	TGTGCCTGGAGAAGGGACGTTTACAATGAGCAGTTCTTC	CAWRRDVYNEQFF
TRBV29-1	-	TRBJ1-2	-	TGCAGCGTTGAACGCTCCGGGGGCCGAGGCTACACCTTC	CSVERSGGRGYTF
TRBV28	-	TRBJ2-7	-	TGTGCCAGCAGTAGAGGGGGGACTGTCGAGCAGTACTTC	CASSRGGTVEQYF